This TCR beta chain was observed in a study of T cell repertoires in cytomegalovirus infection. J was trimmed by 2 bases and V by 2 bases; bases with no gene match: 10. Germline V gene data show CDR1 as MNHEY and CDR2 as SVGAGI. CDR3 length: 18 amino acids. TCRdb re-derived calls from the reads in MiXCR, one entry per CDR3 protein. Of under 600,000 distinct CDR3 sequences in the sample, about 15% were seen once. The rearrangement links TRBV6-5 to TRBJ1-2, with TRBD1 identical over 11 bases. The sample was CD8+ T cells from PBMCs. The sequence was collected from a human donor in good health (CMV status not recorded). Some clones in this sample may be carry-over from other donors' samples. The CDR3 loop reads CASSYRGQGDDPNYGYTF. In nucleotides, the CDR3 is TGTGCCAGCAGTTACCGGGGACAGGGGGACGATCCAAACTATGGCTACACCTTC.